This is a list of T cell receptor beta chains from one sample in a study of blood T cells in healthy people across ages. MiXCR, run by TCRdb on the 5' RACE reads, gives a single entry per CDR3 protein. Of hundreds of thousands of distinct CDR3 sequences in the sample, about 30% are singletons; the top ten hold 15% to 19%. The sequenced sample was blood. These receptors all come from a woman older than 75 in good health. The CDR3 runs from the conserved cysteine through the conserved F or W. A D gene is named only where the DNA matches it firmly. Part of the rows lack a size; the others show once, few, many or a class for expanded clones.

>TRBV5-6|TRBJ2-1|-|-
CAGSFMGGAYNEQFF
TGTGCCGGCAGCTTTATGGGGGGAGCCTACAATGAGCAGTTCTTC
>TRBV4-2|TRBJ1-6|many|TRBD1
CASSQEGTGRSPLHF
TGTGCCAGCAGCCAAGAGGGGACAGGGCGGTCACCCCTCCACTTT
>TRBV27|TRBJ2-7|-|TRBD1
CASSQPGQGAREQYF
TGTGCCAGCAGTCAGCCGGGACAGGGGGCTCGAGAGCAGTACTTC
>TRBV28|TRBJ1-1|few|-
CASSLSGGGVKAEAFF
TGTGCCAGCAGTTTAAGTGGCGGCGGGGTAAAGGCTGAAGCTTTCTTT
>TRBV5-1|TRBJ2-1|many|TRBD1
CASSFSSGTGSYNEQFF
TGCGCCAGCAGTTTCAGCTCCGGGACAGGTTCCTACAATGAGCAGTTCTTC
>TRBV6-5|TRBJ2-1|many|TRBD1
CASSYSGTGEPYNEQFF
TGTGCCAGCAGTTACTCCGGGACAGGGGAACCCTACAATGAGCAGTTCTTC
>TRBV7-3|TRBJ2-1|few|TRBD2
CASSSLAGEPFEQFF
TGTGCCAGCAGCTCTCTAGCGGGGGAGCCCTTTGAGCAGTTCTTC
>TRBV6-1|TRBJ1-4|few|-
CASRDGGFNEKLFF
TGTGCCAGCAGGGACGGCGGATTTAATGAAAAACTGTTTTTT
>TRBV25-1|TRBJ2-5|once|-
CASSALQEGAQYF
TGTGCCAGCAGTGCCCTCCAGGAGGGGGCCCAGTACTTC
>TRBV7-8|TRBJ2-3|-|-
CASSLALEGGTDTQYF
TGTGCCAGCAGCTTAGCGTTGGAAGGGGGCACAGATACGCAGTATTTT
>TRBV6-1|TRBJ2-7|few|-
CASSESGYGQYF
TGTGCCAGCAGTGAATCTGGATACGGGCAGTACTTC
>TRBV5-1|TRBJ2-7|-|-
CASSLEGQRVAYEQYF
TGCGCCAGCAGCTTGGAGGGACAGCGGGTTGCCTACGAGCAGTACTTC
>TRBV11-3|TRBJ2-2|-|-
CASSLQGINTGELFF
TGTGCCAGCAGCCTGCAGGGAATTAACACCGGGGAGCTGTTTTTT
>TRBV30|TRBJ1-4|-|-
CAWRSKGPNEKLYF
TGTGCCTGGAGAAGTAAGGGACCTAATGAAAAACTGTATTTT
>TRBV20-1|TRBJ2-5|many|-
CSARGSWETQYF
TGCAGTGCTAGAGGGTCCTGGGAGACCCAGTACTTC
>TRBV20-1|TRBJ1-6|many|-
CSARSPGRGSPLHF
TGCAGTGCTAGAAGCCCTGGCAGGGGTTCACCCCTCCACTTT
>TRBV10-3|TRBJ1-6|many|-
CAISRRDAMENSPLHF
TGTGCCATCAGTCGCCGGGACGCCATGGAGAATTCACCCCTCCACTTT